Below are 32 T cell receptor beta chains sequenced from a single sample in a study of blood T cell repertoires in COVID-19 (dated by TCRdb to 2019 to 2021). The library was made by the immunoSEQ multiplex PCR assay. TCRdb took over this immuneACCESS table, retaining in-frame rearrangements with V and J assigned. Such tables are incomplete; in checked studies, under half of the missing clones stem from an unresolved V gene, and the remainder is unexplained. This sample holds 200,000 or so clones; 80% to 90% were observed only once. Of the sample, about a tenth falls within the top ten clones. The sequencing sample was made of peripheral blood. The source is a human donor with active or convalescent COVID-19. The donor label of this sample is uncertain.

The sample holds one count of this clone. This chain uses TRBV12-3 or TRBV12-4 with TRBJ2-1, with a possible D match to TRBD2 (5 bases). Trimming took off 5 bases at V and 9 bases at J, with 11 bases between the two ends. This CDR3 has 12 amino acids. The CDR3 DNA reads as TGTGCCAGCAGTAAGAGCCGGGGTGAGCAGTTCTTC. This sequence encodes CASSKSRGEQFF.

This clone was seen once. The rearrangement uses TRBV29-1 and TRBJ1-2, with D possibly matching TRBD1 (6 bases). V lost 7 bases and J lost 4, with 16 bases in between. Germline V CDR1 and CDR2: SQVTM, ANQGSEA. The CDR3 is 13 amino acids. As DNA, the CDR3 is TGCAGCGCATGGGGCAGGGGTGGCTATGGCTACACCTTC. This sequence encodes CSAWGRGGYGYTF.

This chain joins TRBV28 and TRBJ1-1, with TRBD1 identical over 7 bases. Germline assignment: CDR1 MDHEN and CDR2 SYDVKM. Unmatched junction bases numbered 5, after V lost 5 bases and J lost 8 bases. The CDR3 covers 12 residues. The CDR3 loop reads CASSPQDREAFF. In nucleotides, the CDR3 is TGTGCCAGCAGTCCACAGGACAGGGAAGCTTTCTTT.

This clone was seen a handful of times. This chain links TRBV5-1 with TRBJ2-7; D is possibly TRBD1 (6 bases). Germline V CDR1 and CDR2: SGHRS, YFSETQ. The CDR3 runs 14 residues. Trimming cost V 1 base and J 3 bases, with 11 bases left between them. CDR3 sequence reads: CASSLRGSRYEQYF. The CDR3 nucleotides are TGCGCCAGCAGCTTGAGGGGGTCTCGCTACGAGCAGTACTTC. Variable domain in full (rest from reference TRBV5-1 and TRBJ2-7): KAGVTQTPRYLIKTRGQQVTLSCSPISGHRSVSWYQQTPGQGLQFLFEYFSETQRNKGNFPGRFSGRQFSNSRSEMNVSTLELGDSALYLCASSLRGSRYEQYFGPGTRLTVT.

This sequence joins TRBV29-1 and TRBJ1-1; 7 positions match TRBD1. The trim removed 7 bases at V and 8 bases at J, leaving 10 bases unmatched. CDR1 SQVTM and CDR2 ANQGSEA come from the germline V gene. The CDR3 has 12 amino acids. Here the CDR3 reads CSASTGMREAFF. In DNA form, the CDR3 reads TGCAGCGCCTCGACAGGGATGAGGGAAGCTTTCTTT.

This clone was counted between two and nine times. The chain has TRBV7-2 and TRBJ1-2; D remains ambiguous. The germline V gene encodes CDR1 SGHTA and CDR2 FQGNSA. The length of the CDR3 is 13 residues. Trimming cost V 5 bases and J 4 bases, with 11 bases left between them. The CDR3 sequence is CASSLPSFYGYTF. CDR3 in DNA: TGTGCCAGCAGCCTCCCCTCGTTCTATGGCTACACCTTC.

The chain is built from TRBV30 and TRBJ1-1; weak D call: TRBD1 (5 bases). The CDR3 runs 13 residues. Germline V gene data show CDR1 as GTSNPN and CDR2 as SVGIG (reference sequence). The V and J ends lost 4 bases and 1 base respectively, with 10 bases between them. In DNA, the CDR3 is TGTGCCTGGACCCTGACAGAGAACACTGAAGCTTTCTTT. This translates into CAWTLTENTEAFF. Complete variable domain (other parts from reference TRBV30 and TRBJ1-1): SQTIHQWPATLVQPVGSPLSLECTVEGTSNPNLYWYRQAAGRGLQLLFYSVGIGQISSEVPQNLSASRPQDRQFILSSKKLLLSDSGFYLCAWTLTENTEAFFGQGTRLTVV.

V usage is TRBV7-9 and J usage is TRBJ1-1, with D tentatively TRBD1 (5 bases). The CDR3 covers 13 residues. The germline V gene encodes CDR1 SEHNR and CDR2 FQNEAQ (reference sequence). The CDR3 spells CGTTRGLNTEAFF. CDR3 in DNA: TGTGGGACAACACGTGGGTTGAACACTGAAGCTTTCTTT.

This chain uses TRBV28 with TRBJ2-1; the match to TRBD2 covers 7 bases. The CDR3 runs to 14 residues. Trimming took 6 bases from V and 7 from J; bases not matched to a gene: 9. Germline V lookup: CDR1 MDHEN, CDR2 SYDVKM. The CDR3 protein is CASSRRLATNEQFF. The CDR3 DNA follows: TGTGCCAGCAGCCGACGACTAGCTACTAATGAGCAGTTCTTC.

The count of this clone is one. The rearrangement joins TRBV28 to TRBJ1-2, with D uncertain. Germline V lookup: CDR1 MDHEN, CDR2 SYDVKM. This CDR3 is built from 13 residues. Trimming cost V 5 bases and J 7 bases, with 14 bases left between them. The CDR3 coding sequence is TGTGCCAGCAGTCCCGGGCAGAGGGTTGGCTACACCTTC. Protein product: CASSPGQRVGYTF.

V usage is TRBV15 and J usage is TRBJ2-7; weak D call: TRBD2 (6 bases). This CDR3 is 14 amino acids long. Trimming took 0 bases from V and 9 from J, leaving 15 bases between them. Germline V gene data show CDR1 as LNHNV and CDR2 as YYDKDF (reference sequence). CDR3 loop: CATSRERNRGTQYF. The CDR3 DNA reads as TGTGCCACCAGCAGAGAGAGGAACCGCGGGACGCAGTACTTC. The full variable domain, rest sourced from reference TRBV15 and TRBJ2-7, is DAMVIQNPRYQVTQFGKPVTLSCSQTLNHNVMYWYQQKSSQAPKLLFHYYDKDFNNEADTPDNFQSRRPNTSFCFLDIRSPGLGDTAMYLCATSRERNRGTQYFGPGTRLTVT.

The chain employs TRBV28 and TRBJ1-1; 7 nucleotides agree with TRBD1. In germline, CDR1 is MDHEN, CDR2 SYDVKM. V dropped 5 bases and J dropped 1; count of bases not matched to a gene: 7. The CDR3 extends over 15 amino acids. The CDR3 DNA sequence: TGTGCCAGCAGTACTACAGGGGCCTCGAACACTGAAGCTTTCTTT. Encoded protein: CASSTTGASNTEAFF.

The V gene is TRBV10-3, the J gene TRBJ2-7; perhaps TRBD2 as D (5 bases). This CDR3 has 12 amino acids. CDR1 is ENHRY, CDR2 SYGVKD, per germline. V gave up 2 bases and J gave up 7 bases, with 9 bases separating them. The CDR3 loop reads CAISEVGDEQYF. CDR3 sequence (DNA): TGTGCCATCAGTGAGGTCGGGGATGAGCAGTACTTC.

This chain connects TRBV9 to TRBJ1-1, with no clear D. The V gene's germline CDR1 is SGDLS and CDR2 YYNGEE. This CDR3 has 15 amino acids. V was shortened by 1 base and J by 0 bases, with 10 bases between the two germline ends. This chain's CDR3 is CASSVSGVMNTEAFF. CDR3 nucleotide sequence: TGTGCCAGCAGCGTATCCGGGGTAATGAACACTGAAGCTTTCTTT.

The chain is built from TRBV5-4 and TRBJ2-5, with D possibly TRBD2 on 7 matching bases. The CDR3 spans 16 residues. CDR1 is SGHNT, CDR2 YYREEE, per germline (reference sequence). V was clipped by 0 bases and J by 3 bases, with 15 bases between them. For the CDR3, the DNA is TGTGCCAGCAGCTTGGGGGGGGGCGGCTGGGAAGAGACCCAGTACTTC. Its protein is CASSLGGGGWEETQYF.

This sequence joins TRBV6-2 or TRBV6-3 and TRBJ1-4; 7 bases agree with TRBD1. The V and J ends lost 2 bases and 6 bases, in that order; junction bases with no gene match: 12. CDR3 length: 17 residues. In germline, CDR1 is MNHEY, CDR2 SVGEGT. For the CDR3, the DNA is TGTGCCAGCAGTTACGGGACGGGTAAGGGGGCGGATGAAAAACTGTTTTTT. Protein sequence: CASSYGTGKGADEKLFF.

A single count supports this clone. The chain links TRBV11-2 to TRBJ2-7, with D tentatively TRBD2 (7 bases). This CDR3 region has 16 residues. V was shortened by 3 bases and J by 5 bases, with 20 bases between the two germline ends. The germline CDR1 and CDR2 sequences are SGHAT and FQNNGV. CDR3: CASSFEGGREKNEQYF. CDR3 nucleotide sequence: TGTGCCAGCAGCTTCGAGGGGGGGCGGGAAAAAAACGAGCAGTACTTC.

The chain joins TRBV18 to TRBJ1-1; the D gene is possibly TRBD1 (5 bases). V lost 3 bases and J 6 bases, leaving 17 bases between the germline ends. The CDR3 totals 15 residues. The germline gives CDR1 KGHSH, CDR2 LQKENI. The CDR3 DNA is TGTGCCAGCTCACCTAAAGGGGTTGGGTGGGCTGAAGCTTTCTTT. Its translation: CASSPKGVGWAEAFF.

The J gene is TRBJ2-7, the V gene TRBV7-9, with D unclear. This CDR3 is 13 amino acids long. CDR1 and CDR2 from the germline V gene are SEHNR and FQNEAQ (reference sequence). The V end lost 6 bases, the J end lost 3 bases, and 12 bases lay between the germline ends. The DNA of the CDR3 is TGTGCCAGCAGTCGCGCTGAGGTCTACGAGCAGTACTTC. Translated: CASSRAEVYEQYF.

This clone has only a few counts. DNA of the CDR3: TGTGCCAGCAGGACCCTCGATACGGGGGGCTACACCTTC. Protein: CASRTLDTGGYTF. V gene TRBV28 combines with J gene TRBJ1-2; D is unresolved. From germline, CDR1 is MDHEN and CDR2 SYDVKM. V shed 6 bases and J shed 8 bases, with 16 bases lying between them. The CDR3 has 13 residues.

The genes are TRBV30 and TRBJ2-4, with 14 bases identical to TRBD2. The V gene's germline CDR1 is GTSNPN and CDR2 SVGIG (reference sequence). The CDR3 consists of 12 residues. This chain's CDR3 is CGSGLAGAFQYF. The CDR3 nucleotides read TGTGGTTCGGGACTAGCGGGGGCTTTTCAGTACTTC. Full variable domain (missing parts from reference TRBV30 and TRBJ2-4): SQTIHQWPATLVQPVGSPLSLECTVEGTSNPNLYWYRQAAGRGLQLLFYSVGIGQISSEVPQNLSASRPQDRQFILSSKKLLLSDSGFYLCGSGLAGAFQYFGAGTRLSVL.

The chain links TRBV6-6 to TRBJ2-7, with D possibly TRBD1 on 6 matching bases. Trimming shortened V by 10 bases and J by 6 bases, and 13 bases separated the two germline ends. This CDR3 contains 11 residues. Germline-derived CDR1 and CDR2 are MNHNY and SVGAGI (reference sequence). This CDR3 reads CATLYRAEQYF. As DNA, the CDR3 is TGTGCCACCCTCTACAGGGCCGAGCAGTACTTC.

The chain joins TRBV4-1 to TRBJ2-2, with D perhaps matching TRBD1 (6 bases). With 4 bases removed from V and 3 bases from J, the gap between germline ends came to 12 bases. This CDR3 is 15 amino acids long. Germline V CDR1 and CDR2: MGHRA, YSYEKL. CDR3 sequence (DNA): TGCGCCAGCAGCCCTGGGGGCGCTGACACCGGGGAGCTGTTTTTT. It yields the protein CASSPGGADTGELFF.

The gene calls are TRBV28 and TRBJ1-2; a weak D match, TRBD1 (6 bases). Deletions cut 8 bases from V and 2 bases from J, with 12 bases between. CDR1 and CDR2 (germline): MDHEN, SYDVKM. CDR3 length equals 13 residues. The CDR3 DNA follows: TGTGCCAGCCTAGGGGGTTCAAACTATGGCTACACCTTC. This codes for CASLGGSNYGYTF.

The chain uses TRBV6-5 and TRBJ2-1; D gene ambiguous. Per germline, CDR1 MNHEY and CDR2 SVGAGI. V lost 7 bases to trimming and J lost 7 bases, with 11 bases between them. The CDR3 extends over 12 amino acids. CDR3 loop: CASKTPWNEQFF. CDR3 in DNA: TGTGCCAGCAAGACACCCTGGAATGAGCAGTTCTTC.

This clone has just a few counts. The V call is TRBV28, the J call TRBJ1-6; maybe TRBD1 (5 bases). Germline CDR1 and CDR2: MDHEN and SYDVKM. The CDR3 extends over 16 amino acids. V was pared by 7 bases and J by 4 bases, with 17 bases between. This CDR3 is CASTWGGYEYNSPLHF. CDR3 sequence (DNA): TGTGCCAGCACCTGGGGGGGGTACGAATATAATTCACCCCTCCACTTT.

The J gene is TRBJ2-7, the V gene TRBV9, with D tentatively TRBD1 (6 bases). With 1 base removed from V and 5 bases from J, the gap between germline ends came to 13 bases. Germline lookup yields CDR1 SGDLS and CDR2 YYNGEE. The CDR3 spans 14 residues. This CDR3 is CASSVWPGDNEQYF. The CDR3 nucleotides are TGTGCCAGCAGCGTATGGCCAGGGGACAACGAGCAGTACTTC.

This chain joins TRBV2 and TRBJ2-7, with 14 nucleotides matching TRBD2. Looked up from germline, CDR1 is SNHLY and CDR2 is FYNNEI. V trimming: 0 bases; J trimming: 4 bases; junction bases outside the gene matches: 5. The CDR3 is 17 residues long. This CDR3 reads CASSEAGTSGSIYEQYF. The CDR3 DNA reads as TGTGCCAGCAGTGAAGCCGGGACTAGCGGGAGTATTTACGAGCAGTACTTC. The variable domain in full, completed from reference TRBV2 and TRBJ2-7, reads EPEVTQTPSHQVTQMGQEVILRCVPISNHLYFYWYRQILGQKVEFLVSFYNNEISEKSEIFDDQFSVERPDGSNFTLKIRSTKLEDSAMYFCASSEAGTSGSIYEQYFGPGTRLTVT.

V and J are TRBV19 and TRBJ2-3, with 9 positions matching TRBD1. V gave up 6 bases and J gave up 4 bases; unmatched junction bases: 11. The CDR3 has 16 amino acids. Germline CDR1 and CDR2: LNHDA and SQIVND (reference sequence). DNA for the CDR3: TGTGCCAGTAGCATATCAGGACAGGGGTTCGCAGATACGCAGTATTTT. This encodes CASSISGQGFADTQYF.

V gene TRBV28 combines with J gene TRBJ2-3; the D gene is possibly TRBD2 (5 bases). CDR1 is MDHEN and CDR2 is SYDVKM in the germline V gene. This CDR3 comprises 17 residues. V dropped 6 bases and J dropped 6 bases, with 25 bases sitting between them. The CDR3 DNA reads as TGTGCCAGCAGCACCCGTCATGTAGTCCGGACTGGGGATACGCAGTATTTT. As protein: CASSTRHVVRTGDTQYF. Using reference TRBV28 and TRBJ2-3 for the parts outside the CDR3, the full variable domain is DVKVTQSSRYLVKRTGEKVFLECVQDMDHENMFWYRQDPGLGLRLIYFSYDVKMKEKGDIPEGYSVSREKKERFSLILESASTNQTSMYLCASSTRHVVRTGDTQYFGPGTRLTVL.

In this sample, this clone turned up a few times. The chain is built from TRBV3-1 (or the pseudogene TRBV3-2) and TRBJ2-5; TRBD2 agrees at 7 bases. In germline, CDR1 is LGHDT, CDR2 YNNKEL (reference sequence). With V trimmed by 1 base and J by 3 bases, 8 bases remained unmatched. This CDR3 is 16 amino acids long. The CDR3 coding sequence is TGTGCCAGCAGCCAAGGAACGACTAGCAAAAAAGAGACCCAGTACTTC. Translation: CASSQGTTSKKETQYF.

The CDR3 nucleotides read TGCGCCAGCAGCTCGGGGAGGGCCTCCTACAATGAGCAGTTCTTC. Amino acids: CASSSGRASYNEQFF. V usage is TRBV5-1 and J usage is TRBJ2-1, with 7 bases matching TRBD2. From germline, CDR1 is SGHRS and CDR2 YFSETQ. This CDR3 is built from 15 residues. V was pared by 3 bases and J by 0 bases, with 3 bases of the junction left unmatched.